This T cell receptor (beta chain) was documented in a study of vaccination and CD4 T cells after COVID-19. Across the whole study: Convalescent patients, SARS-CoV-2 positive by nasal swab PCR, comprised eight to ten mild cases and one severe case. Control cultures were supplied with a CEFX pool, an HIV-1 Nef pool, or no peptide at all.

Notes on this clonotype: Its antigen is still unknown.

The Oncomine TCR Beta short-read assay generated sequence data from the DNA of cultured CD4+ T cells. Each CDR3 protein is one row after TCRdb ran MiXCR on the PCR reads. The sample holds 17,000 or so distinct CDR3 sequences; 40% to 50% are singletons and the top ten take about 5%. Treatment of the sample: roughly 10-day PBMC culture with coronavirus spike peptide pools or control peptides (ViraFEST assay). Germline trimming cut 7 bases from V and 5 bases from J; bases unmatched to any gene: 7. CDR1 and CDR2 from the germline V gene are MDHEN and SYDVKM. This CDR3 spans 13 amino acids. Material: CD4+ T cells from blood, cultured in vitro, obtained before SARS-CoV-2 vaccination. The chain has TRBV28 and TRBJ1-1; 7 positions agree with TRBD1. The receptor comes from a human donor who had recovered from COVID-19. DNA of the CDR3: TGTGCCAGCATGAGACAGGGAATGACTGAAGCTTTCTTT. This codes for CASMRQGMTEAFF.